Detailed here is one TCR beta chain. Sequenced by immunoSEQ multiplex PCR; TCRdb stores in-frame clones only, minus some. The data show a few hundred thousand clones, 80% to 90% seen once. The data derive from a study of blood T cell repertoires in COVID-19. The overall study: From the United States, Italy and Spain came samples of acute and convalescent COVID-19.

The TCR was taken from a middle-aged man with acute or convalescent COVID-19. Sequencing input: peripheral blood.

CDR3 sequence: CASSLLGGQGSYEQYF. The DNA of the CDR3 is TGTGCCAGCAGCTTACTGGGAGGACAGGGCTCCTACGAGCAGTACTTC. The rearrangement links TRBV7-3 to TRBJ2-7, with 8 bases aligning to TRBD1. CDR1 SGHTA and CDR2 FQGTGA come from the germline V gene. With 2 bases clipped from V and 0 bases from J, the junction kept 6 bases outside the gene matches. The CDR3 extends over 16 amino acids. Variable domain in full (rest from reference TRBV7-3 and TRBJ2-7): GAGVSQTPSNKVTEKGKYVELRCDPISGHTALYWYRQSLGQGPEFLIYFQGTGAADDSGLPNDRFFAVRPEGSVSTLKIQRTERGDSAVYLCASSLLGGQGSYEQYFGPGTRLTVT.